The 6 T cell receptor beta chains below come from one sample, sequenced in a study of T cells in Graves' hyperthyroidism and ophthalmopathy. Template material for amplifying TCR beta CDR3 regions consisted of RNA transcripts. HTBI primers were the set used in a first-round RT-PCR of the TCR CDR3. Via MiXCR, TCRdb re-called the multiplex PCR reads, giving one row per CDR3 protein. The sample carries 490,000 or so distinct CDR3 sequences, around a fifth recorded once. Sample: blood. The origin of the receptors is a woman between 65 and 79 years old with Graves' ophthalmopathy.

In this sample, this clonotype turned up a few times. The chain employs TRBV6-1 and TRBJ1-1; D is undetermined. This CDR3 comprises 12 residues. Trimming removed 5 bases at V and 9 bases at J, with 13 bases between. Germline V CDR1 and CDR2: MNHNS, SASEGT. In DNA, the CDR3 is TGTGCCAGCAGTCCTAGAAGGACTCAAGCTTTCTTT. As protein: CASSPRRTQAFF.

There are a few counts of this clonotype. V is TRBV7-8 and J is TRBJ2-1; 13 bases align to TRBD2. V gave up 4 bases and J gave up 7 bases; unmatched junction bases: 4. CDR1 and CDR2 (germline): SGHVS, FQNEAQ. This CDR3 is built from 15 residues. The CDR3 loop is CASSSKTSGRNEQFF. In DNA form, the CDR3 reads TGTGCCAGCAGCTCTAAGACTAGCGGGAGGAATGAGCAGTTCTTC. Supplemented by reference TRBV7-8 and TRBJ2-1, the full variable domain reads GAGVSQSPRYKVAKRGQDVALRCDPISGHVSLFWYQQALGQGPEFLTYFQNEAQLDKSGLPSDRFFAERPEGSVSTLKIQRTQQEDSAVYLCASSSKTSGRNEQFFGPGTRLTVL.

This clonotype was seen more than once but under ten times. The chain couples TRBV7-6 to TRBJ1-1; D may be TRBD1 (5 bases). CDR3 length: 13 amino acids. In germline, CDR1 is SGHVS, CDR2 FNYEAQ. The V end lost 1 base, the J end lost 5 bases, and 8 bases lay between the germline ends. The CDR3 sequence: CASSLGKGTEAFF. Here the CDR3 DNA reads TGTGCCAGCAGCTTAGGGAAGGGGACTGAAGCTTTCTTT.

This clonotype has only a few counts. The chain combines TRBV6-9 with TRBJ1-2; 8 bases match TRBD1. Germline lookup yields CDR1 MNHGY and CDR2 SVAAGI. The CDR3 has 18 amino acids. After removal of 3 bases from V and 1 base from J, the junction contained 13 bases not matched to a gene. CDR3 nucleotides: TGTGCCAGCAGTTACTATAGGGCAGGGGGCGACCTTAACTATGGCTACACCTTC. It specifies CASSYYRAGGDLNYGYTF.

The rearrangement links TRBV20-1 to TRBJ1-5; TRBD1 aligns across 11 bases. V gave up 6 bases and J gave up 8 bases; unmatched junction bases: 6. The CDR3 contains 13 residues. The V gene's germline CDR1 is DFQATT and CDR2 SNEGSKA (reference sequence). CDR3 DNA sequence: TGCAGTGCCAGGGACAGGGGGTTTGAGCCCCAGCATTTT. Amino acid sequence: CSARDRGFEPQHF.

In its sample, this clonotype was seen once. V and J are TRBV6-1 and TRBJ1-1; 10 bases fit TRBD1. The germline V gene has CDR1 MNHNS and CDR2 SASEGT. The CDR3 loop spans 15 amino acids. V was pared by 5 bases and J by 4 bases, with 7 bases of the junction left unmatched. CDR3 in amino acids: CASSRGTGEFTEAFF. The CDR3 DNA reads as TGTGCCAGCAGTCGGGGGACAGGGGAGTTCACTGAAGCTTTCTTT.